The clone carrying this T cell receptor beta chain occurred a few times. Antigen specificity is unknown. The source of the sample is a study of early T cells in non-severe SARS-CoV-2 infection. Trimming took off 4 bases at V and 6 bases at J, with 17 bases between the two ends. The germline V gene has CDR1 SGHVS and CDR2 FQNEAQ. This CDR3 is 15 amino acids long. Study results and caveats: The VDJdb matching leaned toward anti-spike CD8 responses and overlooked private and CD4 specificities.

Researchers tagged individual cDNA molecules with unique molecular identifiers. Each CDR3 protein gets one entry after TCRdb re-called the 5' RACE reads with MiXCR. The sample lists around 20,000 distinct CDR3 sequences, around 4% occurring once. This TCR was sampled from an adult who was a healthcare worker with PCR-confirmed SARS-CoV-2 infection or an uninfected control (not recorded which). Input material: whole blood. The chain has TRBV7-8 and TRBJ2-3, with D tentatively TRBD2 (5 bases). The CDR3 nucleotides read TGTGCCAGCAGCTCAACCGGACGGCGCGGGGATACGCAGTATTTT. Translated: CASSSTGRRGDTQYF.